The 20 T cell receptor beta chains below were found in one sample sequenced in a study of blood T cell repertoires in COVID-19. The method was immunoSEQ multiplex PCR; TCRdb's version includes in-frame clones alone and lacks a portion of them. The sample has fewer than 250,000 clones; roughly four fifths are singletons. The sequenced sample consisted of PBMCs or T cells enriched from blood (not recorded which). The receptors stem from a woman aged 40-49 years who had been exposed to COVID-19.

The chain carries TRBV21-1 and TRBJ2-1; the table gives TRBD2 as D, unverified against the DNA. TRBV21-1 is listed as a pseudogene. The CDR3 has 18 amino acids. This chain's CDR3 is CASSKEGLAGRGYNEQFF. For the CDR3, the DNA is TGTGCCAGCAGCAAAGAGGGACTAGCGGGGAGGGGGTACAATGAGCAGTTCTTC.

The chain links TRBV12-5 to TRBJ1-6; no reliable D call. The CDR3 loop spans 16 amino acids. Germline V gives CDR1 LGHNT, CDR2 FRNRAP. Trimming cost V 3 bases and J 7 bases, with 16 bases left between them. The CDR3 is CASGFYRDTENSPLHF. CDR3 coding DNA: TGTGCTAGTGGTTTTTACCGGGATACGGAGAATTCACCCCTCCACTTT.

This chain links TRBV20-1 with TRBJ2-7, with TRBD2 as a possible D gene (6 bases). Per germline, CDR1 DFQATT and CDR2 SNEGSKA (reference sequence). The CDR3 has 11 amino acids. V dropped 6 bases and J dropped 8 bases, with 14 bases sitting between them. The chain's CDR3 is CSAMGRGKQYF. CDR3 nucleotide sequence: TGCAGTGCGATGGGGCGGGGCAAGCAGTACTTC.

The gene calls are TRBV7-3 and TRBJ2-1, with 9 bases fitting TRBD2. CDR1 and CDR2 from the germline V gene are SGHTA and FQGTGA. The junction had 8 bases not matched to a gene; V was cut back by 5 bases and J by 6 bases. This CDR3 contains 15 residues. CDR3 in amino acids: CASSAQGLASNEQFF. The CDR3 DNA sequence: TGTGCCAGCAGCGCGCAGGGACTAGCTAGCAATGAGCAGTTCTTC.

The genes are TRBV9 and TRBJ2-2, with a tentative D call TRBD2 (5 bases). CDR1 SGDLS and CDR2 YYNGEE come from the germline V gene. The CDR3 has 16 amino acids. V was clipped by 0 bases and J by 1 base, with 10 bases between them. The CDR3: CASSVVSGKNTGELFF. The CDR3 DNA reads TGTGCCAGCAGCGTAGTATCGGGGAAGAACACCGGGGAGCTGTTTTTT.

The genes are TRBV15 and TRBJ1-5; the match to TRBD1 covers 8 bases. The CDR3 is 15 amino acids. The junction had 7 bases not matched to a gene; V was cut back by 3 bases and J by 6 bases. CDR1 is LNHNV and CDR2 is YYDKDF in the germline V gene (reference sequence). In DNA, the CDR3 is TGTGCCACCAGCAGGGGGAGACAGGGGAGTCAGCCCCAGCATTTT. Its translation: CATSRGRQGSQPQHF.

The chain couples TRBV27 to TRBJ2-1; TRBD2 matches at 9 bases. The germline V gene encodes CDR1 MNHEY and CDR2 SMNVEV (reference sequence). With V trimmed by 5 bases and J by 4 bases, 6 bases remained unmatched. The CDR3 spans 15 residues. CDR3 bases: TGTGCCAGCAGTCGAAGCGGGGGGACTTACAATGAGCAGTTCTTC. Residues: CASSRSGGTYNEQFF.

This chain links TRBV3-1 (or the pseudogene TRBV3-2) with TRBJ2-2, with 7 bases that match TRBD2. The germline gives CDR1 LGHDT, CDR2 YNNKEL (reference sequence). The length of the CDR3 is 14 residues. The junction had 0 bases not matched to a gene; V was cut back by 4 bases and J by 1 base. CDR3 sequence: CASSPSGNTGELFF. DNA for the CDR3: TGTGCCAGCAGCCCTAGCGGGAACACCGGGGAGCTGTTTTTT.

The sample holds a few counts of this clone. The chain is built from TRBV11-2 and TRBJ1-1, with TRBD1 matching 7 bases. Germline values: CDR1 SGHAT, CDR2 FQNNGV. The CDR3 sequence is 15 residues long. V lost 4 bases to trimming and J lost 5 bases; unmatched junction nucleotides: 10. DNA of the CDR3: TGTGCCAGCAGCTCTCTACAGGGGAAGGGGACTGAAGCTTTCTTT. This translates into CASSSLQGKGTEAFF.

V gene TRBV18 combines with J gene TRBJ1-1; D remains ambiguous. The V and J ends lost 3 bases and 5 bases respectively, with 10 bases between them. The length of the CDR3 is 13 residues. CDR1 KGHSH and CDR2 LQKENI come from the germline V gene. The CDR3: CASSPPTGTEAFF. DNA of the CDR3: TGTGCCAGCTCACCCCCGACCGGGACTGAAGCTTTCTTT. The variable domain in full, completed from reference TRBV18 and TRBJ1-1, reads NAGVMQNPRHLVRRRGQEARLRCSPMKGHSHVYWYRQLPEEGLKFMVYLQKENIIDESGMPKERFSAEFPKEGPSILRIQQVVRGDSAAYFCASSPPTGTEAFFGQGTRLTVV.

The CDR3, as DNA: TGTGCCAGCAGCCCTGGACAGGGAATCTCTGGAAACACCATATATTTT. Amino acid sequence: CASSPGQGISGNTIYF. The chain combines TRBV9 with TRBJ1-3; 8 nucleotides line up with TRBD1. Germline-derived CDR1 and CDR2 are SGDLS and YYNGEE. With V trimmed by 4 bases and J by 0 bases, 6 bases remained unmatched. CDR3 size: 16 residues.

The rearrangement uses TRBV6-5 and TRBJ1-2, with D perhaps TRBD1 (5 bases). V shed 7 bases and J shed 0 bases, with 12 bases lying between them. This CDR3 has 14 amino acids. The germline gives CDR1 MNHEY, CDR2 SVGAGI. CDR3 in DNA: TGTGCCAGCATGTTGGGGGGGACTAACTATGGCTACACCTTC. This encodes CASMLGGTNYGYTF.

Remarks on this clone: The junction does not match germline at one end; this may be a read error. The V call is TRBV6-5, the J call TRBJ2-7; D may be TRBD1 (5 bases). CDR3 length equals 11 residues. Germline loops: CDR1 MNHEY, CDR2 SVGAGI. Written as DNA, the CDR3 is TGTGCCGGCAGACAGTACTACGAGCAGTACTTC. Translation: CAGRQYYEQYF.

The rearrangement uses TRBV21-1 and TRBJ1-4. TRBV21-1 is labeled a pseudogene. This CDR3 has 15 residues. The CDR3 bases are TGTGCCAGCAGCAAAACAGGGAGGGGAGAAGAAAAACTGTTTTTT. It codes for CASSKTGRGEEKLFF.

The V and J genes are TRBV7-2 and TRBJ2-5; the match to TRBD2 covers 8 bases. The germline gives CDR1 SGHTA, CDR2 FQGNSA. Losses at the gene ends were 2 bases for V and 1 base for J; bases not matched to a gene: 6. This CDR3 is built from 16 residues. The CDR3 sequence: CASSLRASGLQETQYF. In nucleotides, the CDR3 is TGTGCCAGCAGCTTAAGGGCTAGCGGGCTCCAAGAGACCCAGTACTTC.

This chain uses TRBV3-1 (or the pseudogene TRBV3-2) with TRBJ1-1, with D unclear. The CDR3 consists of 14 residues. CDR1 is LGHDT and CDR2 is YNNKEL in the germline V gene (reference sequence). V shed 2 bases and J shed 0 bases, with 7 bases lying between them. The CDR3 here is CASSQRELNTEAFF. CDR3 nucleotides: TGTGCCAGCAGCCAACGGGAGTTGAACACTGAAGCTTTCTTT.

The chain links TRBV5-6 to TRBJ1-5; D ambiguous. There are 16 residues in the CDR3. Germline values: CDR1 SGHDT, CDR2 YYEEEE. With 1 base removed from V and 7 bases from J, the gap between germline ends came to 18 bases. DNA of the CDR3: TGTGCCAGCAGCTTGAAGCTCGGGGAGGTGTTGCAGCCCCAGCATTTT. This codes for CASSLKLGEVLQPQHF.

This chain uses TRBV21-1 with TRBJ2-2; the table names TRBD2, a call not compared with the DNA. TRBV21-1 is a recognized pseudogene. CDR3 length: 17 residues. CDR3 nucleotides: TGTGCCAGCAGCCCCCCCGGCCCGGGAACGAACACCGGGGAGCTGTTTTTT. Translation gives CASSPPGPGTNTGELFF.

V is TRBV5-4 and J is TRBJ2-3; TRBD2 is a possible D gene (6 bases). The CDR3 is 15 residues long. The V gene lost 6 bases and the J gene lost 3 bases, with 17 bases spanning the gap. Per germline, CDR1 SGHNT and CDR2 YYREEE (reference sequence). DNA for the CDR3: TGTGCCAGCACCCCCTCAACCCGGGGGACAGATACGCAGTATTTT. Residues: CASTPSTRGTDTQYF.

This chain joins TRBV4-2 and TRBJ1-5, with D uncertain. The CDR3 consists of 15 residues. V dropped 4 bases and J dropped 2 bases, with 12 bases sitting between them. Germline CDR1 LGHNA, CDR2 YNFKEQ. The CDR3 DNA is TGTGCCAGCAGCCTAACCGGCGGGGGCAATCAGCCCCAGCATTTT. It specifies CASSLTGGGNQPQHF.